The next 3 T cell receptor beta chains were all read from a single sample in a study of T cell responses to AZD1222 COVID-19 vaccine. The table came from immunoSEQ multiplex PCR; TCRdb's copy has only in-frame clones and leaves some out. Of fewer than 200,000 clones listed, roughly 91% are singletons. The sequencing used peripheral blood, collected on day 0 of AZD1222 vaccination. The receptors here all came from an adult in good health.

This clone was observed a single time. This sequence joins TRBV10-1 and TRBJ2-1, with D perhaps assigned TRBD1 or TRBD2 (6 bases each). This CDR3 has 15 amino acids. V was trimmed by 2 bases and J by 5 bases, leaving 13 bases between them. Per germline, CDR1 WNHNN and CDR2 SYGVQD (reference sequence). CDR3 sequence (DNA): TGCGCCAGCAGTGAGGGAGGGGGAATGGACAATGAGCAGTTCTTC. Amino acids: CASSEGGGMDNEQFF.

The chain employs TRBV11-2 and TRBJ2-5; D might be TRBD1 (5 bases). Germline V gene data show CDR1 as SGHAT and CDR2 as FQNNGV. The CDR3 extends over 14 amino acids. Trimming cost V 1 base and J 8 bases, with 14 bases left between them. The CDR3, as DNA: TGTGCCAGCAGCTTAGTCGTAGGCCAGGGAACCCAGTACTTC. This translates into CASSLVVGQGTQYF.

V is TRBV24-1 and J is TRBJ1-1; possible D gene TRBD1, 5 bases. The germline V gene has CDR1 KGHDR and CDR2 SFDVKD. Trimming removed 0 bases from V and 9 bases from J, with 10 bases in between. This CDR3 has 13 residues. CDR3 DNA: TGTGCCACCAGTGATTTGGCGCAGGGAAAAGCTTTCTTT. Amino acid sequence: CATSDLAQGKAFF.